This T cell receptor (beta chain) comes out of a study of blood T cell repertoires in COVID-19. Study-level background: The United States, Italy and Spain supplied acute and convalescent COVID-19 samples.

The authors' processing: Amplification from reference gene primers served as the basis for estimated nucleated cell counts. Using immunoSEQ multiplex PCR, the repertoire was profiled, and TCRdb retains in-frame clones only, with some absent. The V and J calls and clone size are taken from that table; D and trimming were inferred from the DNA. The repertoire holds tens of thousands of clones, with approximately 82% as singletons. This clone was observed a handful of times. From germline, CDR1 is SQVTM and CDR2 ANQGSEA. The CDR3 consists of 15 residues. The junction had 5 bases not matched to a gene; V was cut back by 4 bases and J by 2 bases.

The rearrangement uses TRBV29-1 and TRBJ1-5; the match to TRBD1 covers 10 bases. The receptor comes from a man between 60 and 75 years old with acute or convalescent COVID-19. Sample: peripheral blood. Here the CDR3 DNA reads TGCAGCGTTGGGACAGGGGGAATGGGCAATCAGCCCCAGCATTTT. As protein: CSVGTGGMGNQPQHF.